The 30 T cell receptor beta chains listed next were all sequenced from one sample in a study of shared clonotypes between healthy human individuals. Some clones are missing from TCRdb's copy, which holds only in-frame ones; the method was immunoSEQ multiplex PCR. The sample consists of about 2.2 million clones, roughly 95% of them appearing once. CD45RO-negative, CCR7-selected cells formed the naive CD8 fraction, which excluded terminally differentiated effector memory CD45RA+ cells. The specimen sequenced was naive CD8+ T cells from PBMCs. These receptors were collected from a young man in good health. Some clones in this sample may be carry-over from other donors' samples.

The chain is built from TRBV4-1 and TRBJ1-1; D is unclear. Between the trimmed V and J ends, which lost 1 base and 5 bases, there was a span of 11 bases. Germline V gene data show CDR1 as MGHRA and CDR2 as YSYEKL. The CDR3 runs to 14 residues. This CDR3 reads CASSQGIAGTEAFF. CDR3 nucleotides: TGCGCCAGCAGCCAAGGGATAGCTGGGACTGAAGCTTTCTTT.

The gene calls are TRBV27 and TRBJ2-3; 9 bases align to TRBD2. The germline CDR1 and CDR2 sequences are MNHEY and SMNVEV (reference sequence). J was trimmed by 4 bases and V by 3 bases; bases with no gene match: 8. This CDR3 has 16 residues. For the CDR3, the DNA is TGTGCCAGCAGTTTTCAGTTTAGCGGGAGTTCAGATACGCAGTATTTT. It encodes CASSFQFSGSSDTQYF.

This clone showed up just a few times. This chain connects TRBV29-1 to TRBJ1-1; D uncertain. Trimming pared 7 bases from V and 7 bases from J, leaving 13 bases between. Germline V gene sequence: CDR1 SQVTM, CDR2 ANQGSEA. This CDR3 contains 11 residues. CDR3 bases: TGCAGCGCCCGCTTCCCCGATGAAGCTTTCTTT. This gives the protein CSARFPDEAFF.

The rearrangement uses TRBV6-5 and TRBJ1-1, with D unclear. The V and J ends lost 5 bases and 3 bases respectively, with 7 bases between them. CDR3 length: 12 residues. Germline lookup yields CDR1 MNHEY and CDR2 SVGAGI. CDR3 sequence reads: CASSGYDTEAFF. The CDR3 DNA reads as TGTGCCAGCAGTGGTTACGACACTGAAGCTTTCTTT.

Comments on this clone: This sample also contains other DNA sequences that code for the same CDR3. The CDR3 DNA is TGTGCCAGCAGCCGGGGGCTCTACAATGAGCAGTTCTTC. Amino acids: CASSRGLYNEQFF. The V call is TRBV2, the J call TRBJ2-1, with D perhaps being TRBD1 or TRBD2 (6 bases each). The CDR3 is 13 amino acids. Germline-derived CDR1 and CDR2 are SNHLY and FYNNEI. The ends were cut back, 6 bases at V and 3 bases at J, with 9 bases in the middle.

The chain links TRBV14 to TRBJ2-1; 8 nucleotides align to TRBD2. The V segment lost 4 bases and the J segment 5 bases; nucleotides outside the gene matches: 16. Germline CDR1 is SGHDN and CDR2 is FVKESK. The CDR3 totals 18 residues. The CDR3: CASSPIRGGSGRDNEQFF. CDR3 bases: TGTGCCAGCAGCCCGATCCGGGGGGGTAGCGGGCGAGACAATGAGCAGTTCTTC. Variable domain in full (rest from reference TRBV14 and TRBJ2-1): EAGVTQFPSHSVIEKGQTVTLRCDPISGHDNLYWYRRVMGKEIKFLLHFVKESKQDESGMPNNRFLAERTGGTYSTLKVQPAELEDSGVYFCASSPIRGGSGRDNEQFFGPGTRLTVL.

The V call is TRBV5-1, the J call TRBJ1-1; D may be TRBD1 (5 bases). From germline, CDR1 is SGHRS and CDR2 YFSETQ. Trimming removed 2 bases at V and 1 base at J, with 9 bases between. The CDR3 runs to 14 residues. The CDR3 sequence: CASSLSGRNTEAFF. DNA for the CDR3: TGCGCCAGCAGCTTATCAGGGAGGAACACTGAAGCTTTCTTT.

CDR3 nucleotides: TGTGCCAGCAGCCCTTCCGGGACAGGATATTCCGTGGAAAAACTGTTTTTT. It is translated as CASSPSGTGYSVEKLFF. This chain links TRBV7-9 with TRBJ1-4, with 8 positions matching TRBD1. The trim removed 5 bases at V and 8 bases at J, leaving 16 bases unmatched. CDR3 length equals 17 residues. Germline V gene data show CDR1 as SEHNR and CDR2 as FQNEAQ (reference sequence).

The J gene is TRBJ1-1, the V gene TRBV28, with D unresolved. The length of the CDR3 is 13 residues. Deletions cut 1 base from V and 1 base from J, with 4 bases between. The germline V gene has CDR1 MDHEN and CDR2 SYDVKM. The CDR3 sequence: CASSLYANTEAFF. The CDR3, as DNA: TGTGCCAGCAGTTTATACGCGAACACTGAAGCTTTCTTT.

The sample holds one count of this clone. The V and J genes are TRBV28 and TRBJ2-7, with TRBD1 identical over 10 bases. J gave up 3 bases and V 6 bases, and 8 bases lay outside the gene matches. CDR3 length equals 15 residues. The germline CDR1 and CDR2 sequences are MDHEN and SYDVKM. The DNA of the CDR3 is TGTGCCAGCAGGCTAGGGACAGGGGATGGCTACGAGCAGTACTTC. Amino acids: CASRLGTGDGYEQYF.

V gene TRBV5-1 combines with J gene TRBJ2-7, with D possibly being TRBD1 or TRBD2 (5 bases each). The V and J ends lost 1 base and 2 bases respectively, with 13 bases between them. The CDR3 has 15 residues. Germline V CDR1 and CDR2: SGHRS, YFSETQ. CDR3 amino acids: CASSLSYGTPYEQYF. As DNA, the CDR3 is TGCGCCAGCAGCTTGTCATACGGGACGCCCTACGAGCAGTACTTC.

The chain combines TRBV28 with TRBJ1-4, with D possibly TRBD1 on 5 matching bases. With 2 bases removed from V and 3 bases from J, the gap between germline ends came to 7 bases. The CDR3 contains 14 residues. Germline CDR1 is MDHEN and CDR2 is SYDVKM. CDR3 region: CASSLPGPNEKLFF. For the CDR3, the DNA is TGTGCCAGCAGTTTACCAGGGCCTAATGAAAAACTGTTTTTT.

V usage is TRBV9 and J usage is TRBJ1-2; TRBD1 matches 7 bases. Germline V gives CDR1 SGDLS, CDR2 YYNGEE. This CDR3 is 13 amino acids long. Trimming removed 3 bases from V and 6 bases from J; junction bases left unmatched: 5. CDR3 sequence: CASSGGDRNGYTF. CDR3 DNA sequence: TGTGCCAGCAGCGGGGGGGACAGAAATGGCTACACCTTC.

On this clone itself: This CDR3 is also generated by other DNA sequences in the sample. This sequence joins TRBV28 and TRBJ2-7; D possibly corresponds to TRBD2 (6 bases). V dropped 5 bases and J dropped 0 bases, with 14 bases sitting between them. The germline gives CDR1 MDHEN, CDR2 SYDVKM. The CDR3 has 15 amino acids. CDR3 region: CASSLLSGSSYEQYF. CDR3 DNA: TGTGCCAGCAGTCTCCTTAGCGGAAGCTCCTACGAGCAGTACTTC.

CDR3 sequence: CASSVNEQFF. CDR3 nucleotides: TGTGCCAGCAGCGTTAATGAGCAGTTCTTC. The V gene is TRBV2, the J gene TRBJ2-1, with D hard to call. Trimming pared 6 bases from V and 7 bases from J, leaving 4 bases between. Looked up from germline, CDR1 is SNHLY and CDR2 is FYNNEI. This CDR3 has 10 amino acids.

This chain connects TRBV28 to TRBJ1-2; tentative D call: TRBD1 (6 bases). Germline V lookup: CDR1 MDHEN, CDR2 SYDVKM. The CDR3 loop spans 14 amino acids. V lost 5 bases and J lost 8, with 18 bases in between. The CDR3 DNA reads TGTGCCAGCAGTGCATACTCCCGGGGGCTCGGCTACACCTTC. Amino acid sequence: CASSAYSRGLGYTF.

J is TRBJ2-7 and V is TRBV4-1; TRBD1 is a possible D gene (5 bases). In germline, CDR1 is MGHRA, CDR2 YSYEKL. V was shortened by 1 base and J by 5 bases, with 12 bases between the two germline ends. CDR3 length equals 14 residues. The CDR3 DNA sequence: TGCGCCAGCAGCCAAGGTCCACAGGTTAACGAGCAGTACTTC. Its protein product is CASSQGPQVNEQYF.

This clone came up once. This chain uses TRBV6-5 with TRBJ2-1; TRBD2 might be the D (5 bases). In germline, CDR1 is MNHEY, CDR2 SVGAGI. The V and J ends lost 6 bases and 6 bases respectively, with 12 bases between them. This CDR3 has 13 residues. DNA for the CDR3: TGTGCCAGCAGCTTAAGCCGGGGCAATGAGCAGTTCTTC. Its translation: CASSLSRGNEQFF.

The chain is built from TRBV7-9 and TRBJ2-7, with TRBD2 identical over 7 bases. The junction had 6 bases not matched to a gene; V was cut back by 4 bases and J by 3 bases. The CDR3 consists of 14 residues. Germline CDR1 reads SEHNR; CDR2 reads FQNEAQ (reference sequence). The DNA of the CDR3 is TGTGCCAGCAGCTGGGAGGGACTACACTACGAGCAGTACTTC. Protein: CASSWEGLHYEQYF.

V is TRBV27 and J is TRBJ2-5, with D perhaps TRBD2 (6 bases). Germline-derived CDR1 and CDR2 are MNHEY and SMNVEV (reference sequence). CDR3 length: 15 amino acids. V lost 6 bases and J lost 5, with 19 bases in between. Here the CDR3 reads CASSPIAAVGETQYF. In DNA, the CDR3 is TGTGCCAGCAGCCCTATAGCGGCCGTCGGGGAGACCCAGTACTTC.

This clone showed up just once. The chain recombines TRBV5-5 with TRBJ1-1; the D gene is possibly TRBD1 (6 bases). There are 12 residues in the CDR3. Germline V lookup: CDR1 SGHKS, CDR2 YYEKEE (reference sequence). V was clipped by 4 bases and J by 11 bases, with 15 bases between them. This CDR3 reads CASSVTGKVAFF. In DNA, the CDR3 is TGTGCCAGCAGCGTAACAGGGAAAGTGGCTTTCTTT.

This clone was seen more than once but under ten times. The chain employs TRBV12-5 and TRBJ1-5; D is unresolved. The CDR3 runs to 14 residues. Germline CDR1 reads LGHNT; CDR2 reads FRNRAP. V was trimmed by 7 bases and J by 2 bases, leaving 12 bases between them. The CDR3 nucleotides read TGTGCTAGTGAATCACGACCGGGCAATCAGCCCCAGCATTTT. Encoded protein: CASESRPGNQPQHF.

The chain is built from TRBV7-6 and TRBJ2-1, with no clear D. Looked up from germline, CDR1 is SGHVS and CDR2 is FNYEAQ. V was cut by 0 bases and J by 10 bases, with 10 bases left in between. This CDR3 contains 13 residues. The CDR3 DNA sequence: TGTGCCAGCAGCTTAGCGTTCGAGACAGAGCAGTTCTTC. Amino acids: CASSLAFETEQFF. Drawing the rest from reference TRBV7-6 and TRBJ2-1, the complete variable domain is GAGVSQSPRYKVTKRGQDVALRCDPISGHVSLYWYRQALGQGPEFLTYFNYEAQQDKSGLPNDRFSAERPEGSISTLTIQRTEQRDSAMYRCASSLAFETEQFFGPGTRLTVL.

The chain carries TRBV7-9 and TRBJ2-2; the D is unclear. Germline loops: CDR1 SEHNR, CDR2 FQNEAQ (reference sequence). There are 14 residues in the CDR3. The germline V and J ends were trimmed by 1 base and 8 bases, with 11 bases remaining between them. The chain's CDR3 is CASSLVGSSGELFF. The CDR3 DNA is TGTGCCAGCAGCTTAGTCGGTAGTTCTGGGGAGCTGTTTTTT.

This chain uses TRBV2 with TRBJ1-2; no reliable D call. Germline-derived CDR1 and CDR2 are SNHLY and FYNNEI. V was clipped by 6 bases and J by 3 bases, with 11 bases between them. The CDR3 loop spans 13 amino acids. The CDR3 sequence is CASRAPGDYGYTF. CDR3 nucleotides: TGTGCCAGCAGAGCCCCCGGGGACTATGGCTACACCTTC.

The J gene is TRBJ2-7, the V gene TRBV4-3; possible D gene TRBD2, 5 bases. Trimming removed 3 bases from V and 2 bases from J, with 11 bases in between. Germline loops: CDR1 LGHNA, CDR2 YSLEER. This CDR3 has 14 amino acids. The CDR3 sequence: CASSHRGGTYEQYF. The CDR3 nucleotides read TGCGCCAGCAGCCACCGGGGTGGCACCTACGAGCAGTACTTC.

This clone was recorded once. The chain links TRBV2 to TRBJ2-1; D may be TRBD2 (6 bases). V was pared by 10 bases and J by 0 bases, with 22 bases between. CDR3 length: 17 residues. Looked up from germline, CDR1 is SNHLY and CDR2 is FYNNEI. This CDR3 reads CANSLATPRYSYNEQFF. In DNA form, the CDR3 reads TGTGCCAACTCACTAGCAACCCCTAGGTACTCCTACAATGAGCAGTTCTTC.

J is TRBJ2-7 and V is TRBV29-1; D gene ambiguous. The CDR3 covers 15 residues. From germline, CDR1 is SQVTM and CDR2 ANQGSEA. The germline V and J ends were trimmed by 0 bases and 5 bases, with 17 bases remaining between them. The CDR3 DNA reads as TGCAGCGTTGAAGATCCGGGTATCGTTTCGGACGAGCAGTACTTC. Protein sequence: CSVEDPGIVSDEQYF.

This chain joins TRBV27 and TRBJ2-6; D is undetermined. The length of the CDR3 is 14 residues. Trimming removed 6 bases at V and 5 bases at J, with 11 bases between. Looked up from germline, CDR1 is MNHEY and CDR2 is SMNVEV (reference sequence). CDR3 loop: CASRTAAWANVLTF. The DNA of the CDR3 is TGTGCCAGCAGGACCGCGGCCTGGGCCAACGTCCTGACTTTC. The whole variable domain, remainder taken from reference TRBV27 and TRBJ2-6, is EAQVTQNPRYLITVTGKKLTVTCSQNMNHEYMSWYRQDPGLGLRQIYYSMNVEVTDKGDVPEGYKVSRKEKRNFPLILESPSPNQTSLYFCASRTAAWANVLTFGAGSRLTVL.

The chain links TRBV19 to TRBJ1-5; weak D call: TRBD1 (5 bases). This CDR3 comprises 15 residues. V was pared by 5 bases and J by 0 bases, with 11 bases between. Per germline, CDR1 LNHDA and CDR2 SQIVND (reference sequence). The CDR3 DNA is TGTGCCAGTAGTGCACGACAGTATAGCAATCAGCCCCAGCATTTT. Translation: CASSARQYSNQPQHF. The full variable domain, with the rest looked up from reference TRBV19 and TRBJ1-5, is DGGITQSPKYLFRKEGQNVTLSCEQNLNHDAMYWYRQDPGQGLRLIYYSQIVNDFQKGDIAEGYSVSREKKESFPLTVTSAQKNPTAFYLCASSARQYSNQPQHFGDGTRLSIL.